The 11 T cell receptor beta chains given below trace back to one sample, sequenced in a study of blood T cell repertoires in COVID-19. Here immunoSEQ multiplex PCR was the method, and the copy in TCRdb shows in-frame clones only, minus some. The sample includes a few hundred thousand clones, roughly 80% of them seen just once. Specimen: peripheral blood. These receptors originate from an elderly man with acute or convalescent COVID-19.

The chain recombines TRBV6-5 with TRBJ1-1; TRBD1 agrees at 8 bases. This CDR3 has 15 residues. V trimming: 6 bases; J trimming: 1 base; junction bases outside the gene matches: 7. Germline CDR1 reads MNHEY; CDR2 reads SVGAGI. The CDR3 sequence is CASRARTGRNTEAFF. CDR3 coding DNA: TGTGCCAGCAGGGCGCGGACAGGGAGGAACACTGAAGCTTTCTTT.

The CDR3 nucleotides are TGTGCCACCGACAGAGGTGGGACTCGGGAAAAACTGTTTTTT. Amino acids: CATDRGGTREKLFF. The chain couples TRBV7-9 to TRBJ1-4, with D perhaps matching TRBD1 (5 bases). CDR3 size: 14 residues. The germline CDR1 and CDR2 sequences are SEHNR and FQNEAQ (reference sequence). V shed 10 bases and J shed 8 bases, with 20 bases lying between them.

The rearrangement uses TRBV10-3 and TRBJ1-2, with 9 nucleotides matching TRBD1. This CDR3 spans 13 amino acids. V trimming: 8 bases; J trimming: 8 bases; junction bases outside the gene matches: 9. The germline gives CDR1 ENHRY, CDR2 SYGVKD. CDR3 coding DNA: TGTGCCATCGGCCGGGACAGGGAGGGCGGCTACACCTTC. This gives the protein CAIGRDREGGYTF.

V gene TRBV4-2 combines with J gene TRBJ1-4, with D perhaps matching TRBD1 (5 bases). This CDR3 comprises 16 residues. With 4 bases removed from V and 4 bases from J, the gap between germline ends came to 16 bases. Germline CDR1 LGHNA, CDR2 YNFKEQ. The CDR3 sequence is CASSRVMGGVNEKLFF. CDR3 bases: TGTGCCAGCAGCCGGGTAATGGGGGGGGTTAATGAAAAACTGTTTTTT.

A few counts support this clone. V usage is TRBV19 and J usage is TRBJ1-4, with 7 bases that match TRBD1. Trimming took 5 bases from V and 8 from J; bases not matched to a gene: 26. The CDR3 consists of 20 residues. Germline V gene data show CDR1 as LNHDA and CDR2 as SQIVND (reference sequence). The CDR3 spells CASSPPLARDREGKPEKLFF. Written as DNA, the CDR3 is TGTGCCAGTAGTCCCCCCTTGGCCCGGGACAGAGAAGGCAAACCCGAAAAACTGTTTTTT.

In its sample, this clone was seen a few times. The chain couples TRBV11-2 to TRBJ2-7; weak D call: TRBD1 (5 bases). CDR3 length equals 15 residues. Germline values: CDR1 SGHAT, CDR2 FQNNGV. V shed 4 bases and J shed 5 bases, with 18 bases lying between them. The CDR3 sequence is CASSSPVAGWNEQYF. CDR3 coding DNA: TGTGCCAGCAGCTCCCCAGTCGCAGGGTGGAACGAGCAGTACTTC.

The CDR3 here is CASSRQGVSYEQYF. The CDR3 nucleotides are TGCGCCAGCAGCCGACAGGGAGTCTCCTACGAGCAGTACTTC. The chain combines TRBV5-1 with TRBJ2-7; 7 bases map to TRBD1. The germline V gene encodes CDR1 SGHRS and CDR2 YFSETQ. Trimming removed 4 bases from V and 0 bases from J; junction bases left unmatched: 4. The length of the CDR3 is 14 residues.

This clone was observed a single time. In the same sample, other DNA sequences code for this CDR3. V gene TRBV5-6 combines with J gene TRBJ2-7; 9 bases agree with TRBD1. Germline V gene sequence: CDR1 SGHDT, CDR2 YYEEEE. The ends lost 0 bases at V and 5 bases at J; junction bases unmatched: 3. The CDR3 is 14 residues long. The CDR3 loop is CASSLGQGVHEQYF. Written as DNA, the CDR3 is TGTGCCAGCAGCTTGGGACAGGGGGTCCACGAGCAGTACTTC.

V gene TRBV5-1 combines with J gene TRBJ2-2; maybe TRBD2 (6 bases). The CDR3 is 15 amino acids. Germline values: CDR1 SGHRS, CDR2 YFSETQ. The germline V and J ends were trimmed by 0 bases and 4 bases, with 10 bases remaining between them. The CDR3 nucleotides are TGCGCCAGCAGCTTGGGGAGGGTCTCCACCGGGGAGCTGTTTTTT. Residues: CASSLGRVSTGELFF.

This chain joins TRBV5-1 and TRBJ1-5; 12 nucleotides line up with TRBD1. Germline V gene data show CDR1 as SGHRS and CDR2 as YFSETQ. CDR3 size: 15 residues. The J segment lost 6 bases and the V segment lost 4 bases, leaving 5 bases of the junction unmatched. CDR3 sequence (DNA): TGCGCCAGCAGCCGGGACAGGGGGCCTGGTCAGCCCCAGCATTTT. It encodes CASSRDRGPGQPQHF. The full variable domain, completed using reference TRBV5-1 and TRBJ1-5, is KAGVTQTPRYLIKTRGQQVTLSCSPISGHRSVSWYQQTPGQGLQFLFEYFSETQRNKGNFPGRFSGRQFSNSRSEMNVSTLELGDSALYLCASSRDRGPGQPQHFGDGTRLSIL.

The rearrangement links TRBV5-6 to TRBJ1-3; D remains ambiguous. The germline gives CDR1 SGHDT, CDR2 YYEEEE. The CDR3 runs to 12 residues. V gave up 4 bases and J gave up 3 bases, with 5 bases separating them. The CDR3 sequence is CASSISGNTIYF. Here the CDR3 DNA reads TGTGCCAGCAGCATTAGTGGAAACACCATATATTTT.